This T cell receptor (beta chain) is drawn from a study of T cell responses to AZD1222 COVID-19 vaccine. Using immunoSEQ multiplex PCR, the repertoire was profiled, and TCRdb retains in-frame clones only, with some absent. This sample has 100,000 to 150,000 clones, with 90% found just once. Study results and caveats: At 160-218 and 743-854, vaccine-associated CD4 TCRs were dominant, and they spanned spike. Repertoire sampling occurred only after the peak T cell response. Seropositivity was recorded at baseline in only five to seven AZD1222 recipients. Clonal diversity was possibly underestimated, and white British individuals and females predominated among donors.

In this sample, this clone turned up once. As yet, its antigen is unknown. The source of this sequence is an adult in good health. Sequences were derived from peripheral blood, sampled on day 0 of AZD1222 vaccination.

This CDR3 is CASSFRQGNTEAFF. CDR3 bases: TGTGCCAGCAGCTTTAGGCAGGGAAACACTGAAGCTTTCTTT. This chain connects TRBV7-2 to TRBJ1-1; D is perhaps TRBD1 (5 bases). Germline-derived CDR1 and CDR2 are SGHTA and FQGNSA. With 3 bases removed from V and 2 bases from J, the gap between germline ends came to 10 bases. CDR3 length: 14 residues.